The clone carrying this T cell receptor beta chain was recorded only once. The sample originates from a study of blood T cell repertoires in COVID-19. The V and J ends lost 5 bases and 3 bases respectively, with 10 bases between them. Germline V gene data show CDR1 as LNHDA and CDR2 as SQIVND (reference sequence). The CDR3 runs to 14 residues. Libraries were prepared by immunoSEQ multiplex PCR; TCRdb keeps only in-frame clonotypes and omits some of them. The table includes 85,000 to 95,000 clones, 89% detected once. Sequencing was performed on peripheral blood. The clonotype was recovered from a woman at least 80 years old with active COVID-19. The V call is TRBV19, the J call TRBJ1-4; D is ambiguous. The CDR3 protein is CASSPWPSNEKLFF. The DNA of the CDR3 is TGTGCCAGTAGTCCCTGGCCCTCTAATGAAAAACTGTTTTTT.